This T cell receptor (beta chain) was profiled in a study of identical twins. General observations from the study: Beta out-of-frame twin sharing showed a weaker excess. Out-of-frame TCR alpha sharing observed in monozygotic twins exceeded model estimates. Beta clonotypes that were abundant in cord blood contained fewer insertions, a pattern absent from memory repertoires.

This clonotype was observed a few times. The target antigen is unknown. It was template switching that added a universal primer site, and there were unique molecular identifiers on the cDNA. MiXCR was run by TCRdb on the 5' RACE reads, yielding one entry per CDR3 protein. The data hold hundreds of thousands of distinct CDR3 sequences, with around 8.3% observed a single time. The same data also contributed to another study, on yellow fever vaccine responses in identical twins.

Sequencing was carried out using PBMCs. This sequence originates from a woman between 18 and 29 years old in good health.

CDR3 coding DNA: TGTGCCAGCACCTCACCCCCCAGCAGTTGGTCCTACGAGCAGTACTTC. It translates to CASTSPPSSWSYEQYF. The chain employs TRBV6-1 and TRBJ2-7; no clear D gene. Trimming stripped 7 bases from V and 1 base from J, with 20 bases between. Germline V gene lookup returns CDR1 MNHNS and CDR2 SASEGT. The CDR3 loop spans 16 amino acids.